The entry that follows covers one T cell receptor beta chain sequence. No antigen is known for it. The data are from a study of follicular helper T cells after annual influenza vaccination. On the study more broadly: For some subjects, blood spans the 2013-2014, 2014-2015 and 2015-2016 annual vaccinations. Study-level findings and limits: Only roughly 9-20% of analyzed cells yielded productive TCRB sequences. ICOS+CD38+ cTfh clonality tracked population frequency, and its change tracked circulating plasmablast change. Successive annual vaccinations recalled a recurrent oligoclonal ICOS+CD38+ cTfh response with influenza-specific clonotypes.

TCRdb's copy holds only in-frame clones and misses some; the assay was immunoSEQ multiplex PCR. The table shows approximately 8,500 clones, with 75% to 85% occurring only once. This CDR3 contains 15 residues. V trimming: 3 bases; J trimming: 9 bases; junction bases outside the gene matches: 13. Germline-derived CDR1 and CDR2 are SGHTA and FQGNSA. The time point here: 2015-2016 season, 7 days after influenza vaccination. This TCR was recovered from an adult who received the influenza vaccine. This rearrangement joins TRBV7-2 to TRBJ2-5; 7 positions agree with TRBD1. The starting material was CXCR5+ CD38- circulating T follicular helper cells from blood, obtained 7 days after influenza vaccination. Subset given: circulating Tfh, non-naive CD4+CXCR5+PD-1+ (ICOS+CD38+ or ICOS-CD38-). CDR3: CASSFSAGGKESQYF. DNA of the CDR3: TGTGCCAGCAGCTTTTCCGCAGGGGGAAAAGAATCCCAGTACTTC.